This T cell receptor beta chain was captured in a study of breast tumors, draining lymph nodes, adjacent tissues. TCRdb fed the multiplex PCR reads into MiXCR, producing one record per CDR3 protein. There are over 150,000 distinct CDR3 sequences in the sample; around a third occur only once, and 4% to 5.5% lies in the top ten. Notes on the study in general: Tumor T cell lymph node origin was a supported hypothesis, not proven. Tumors had less TCR diversity than lymph nodes, more than nontumor tissue. Compared with basal-like, luminal-like tumors shared significantly more repertoire with nontumor tissue.

In regard to this clonotype: Antigen unknown. A much more abundant neighbour one base away suggests this may be a read error.

Samples came from axillary lymph nodes draining the breast cancer. The V gene's germline CDR1 is KGHSH and CDR2 LQKENI. This CDR3 spans 12 amino acids. J is TRBJ1-2 and V is TRBV18; D unresolved. The clonotype originates from a female donor with breast cancer. Some clones in this sample may be carry-over from other donors' samples. The sequencing sample was made of axillary lymph node tissue. The chain's CDR3 is CASSPPSYGYIF. Here the CDR3 DNA reads TGTGCCAGCTCACCACCGAGCTATGGCTACATCTTC.